This T cell receptor (beta chain) was found in a study of cytomegalovirus exposure and HLA in healthy donors. Study-level findings and limits: The study designated fewer than 200 TCR beta chains cytomegalovirus-associated.

The CDR3 is 11 residues long. Trimming removed 3 bases from V and 3 bases from J, with 6 bases in between. Germline CDR1 and CDR2: DFQATT and SNEGSKA (reference sequence). The assay was immunoSEQ multiplex PCR, and TCRdb's table has in-frame clones only and misses some. The top ten hold 2.7% of the sample, which has about 170,000 clones, roughly 86% seen once. On this clone: Its antigen is still unknown.

Sequencing input: PBMCs. The sequence was obtained from a man in his late teens or twenties in good health and CMV-seropositive. The gene calls are TRBV20-1 and TRBJ2-7; a weak D match, TRBD1 (6 bases). DNA of the CDR3: TGCAGTGCTAGGACAGGCTACGAGCAGTACTTC. It yields the protein CSARTGYEQYF.